This passage covers 29 T cell receptor beta chains from one sample sequenced in a study of T cell repertoires in cytomegalovirus infection. Antigens of these TCRs are unknown. MiXCR was run by TCRdb on the reads, yielding one entry per CDR3 protein. The top ten hold approximately 15% of the sample, which has a few hundred thousand distinct CDR3 sequences, about 35% seen once. Here the sequenced sample was cultured PBMCs, taken from culture after CMV antigen stimulation. The source is a human donor in good health (CMV status not recorded). Some clones in this sample may be carry-over from other donors' samples.

This clonotype has at least ten counts. This chain joins TRBV7-2 and TRBJ1-5; no clear D. This CDR3 spans 14 amino acids. The germline V and J ends were trimmed by 1 base and 0 bases, with 4 bases remaining between them. Per the germline V gene, CDR1 is SGHTA and CDR2 is FQGNSA. The CDR3 sequence is CASSLVGSNQPQHF. The CDR3 DNA follows: TGTGCCAGCAGCTTAGTCGGTAGCAATCAGCCCCAGCATTTT.

V is TRBV11-2 and J is TRBJ2-2, with 13 bases lining up with TRBD2. In germline, CDR1 is SGHAT, CDR2 FQNNGV. The CDR3 length is 17 residues. Losses at the gene ends were 8 bases for V and 4 bases for J; bases not matched to a gene: 10. Here the CDR3 reads CASRKGGTSGTTGELFF. Here the CDR3 DNA reads TGTGCCAGCCGCAAAGGGGGGACTAGCGGGACCACCGGGGAGCTGTTTTTT.

V is TRBV6-5 and J is TRBJ2-5, with D possibly matching TRBD2 (7 bases). V lost 8 bases and J 4 bases, leaving 20 bases between the germline ends. The CDR3 length is 15 residues. Germline CDR1 MNHEY, CDR2 SVGAGI. The CDR3 DNA reads as TGTGCCAGCGGCCAGGGTGGGGGCGGGGGAGAGACCCAGTACTTC. Translating gives CASGQGGGGGETQYF.

This clonotype counts as medium-sized (0.01 to 0.1%). J is TRBJ1-2 and V is TRBV28; perhaps TRBD1 as D (5 bases). CDR1 is MDHEN, CDR2 SYDVKM, per germline. The CDR3 has 11 amino acids. The germline V and J ends were trimmed by 8 bases and 2 bases, with 6 bases remaining between them. CDR3 nucleotide sequence: TGTGCCAGCCGGGACAACTATGGCTACACCTTC. Amino acids: CASRDNYGYTF.

This clonotype was recorded many times. The chain employs TRBV7-2 and TRBJ1-6; D is uncertain. Between the trimmed V and J ends, which lost 2 bases and 6 bases, there was a span of 11 bases. The CDR3 consists of 15 residues. Germline V gene data show CDR1 as SGHTA and CDR2 as FQGNSA. CDR3 region: CASSLRENANSPLHF. The CDR3, as DNA: TGTGCCAGCAGCTTAAGAGAAAACGCTAATTCACCCCTCCACTTT.

The chain links TRBV7-2 to TRBJ2-2; 15 nucleotides agree with TRBD2. The CDR3 extends over 15 amino acids. Germline CDR1 reads SGHTA; CDR2 reads FQGNSA. V was pared by 7 bases and J by 8 bases, with 5 bases of the junction left unmatched. For the CDR3, the DNA is TGTGCCAGCACCGAAGGACTAGCGGGAGGGGGGGAGCTGTTTTTT. Its protein is CASTEGLAGGGELFF.

The chain has TRBV7-9 and TRBJ2-3; 8 bases are a match to TRBD1. V lost 6 bases and J lost 8; bases outside the gene matches: 13. From germline, CDR1 is SEHNR and CDR2 FQNEAQ (reference sequence). The CDR3 is 15 amino acids. The CDR3 sequence is CASSPVQGASSTQYF. The CDR3 bases are TGTGCCAGCAGTCCAGTTCAGGGGGCGTCCAGTACGCAGTATTTT.

In this sample, this clonotype turned up a few times. The rearrangement joins TRBV11-2 to TRBJ2-7; 13 positions match TRBD2. The CDR3 sequence is 16 residues long. The junction had 6 bases not matched to a gene; V was cut back by 5 bases and J by 2 bases. Germline V gene lookup returns CDR1 SGHAT and CDR2 FQNNGV. The CDR3 loop reads CASSPNGLAGAYEQYV. The CDR3 DNA follows: TGTGCCAGCAGCCCTAATGGACTAGCGGGAGCCTACGAGCAGTACGTC.

The gene calls are TRBV10-3 and TRBJ1-5, with TRBD1 as a possible D gene (5 bases). The CDR3 runs 13 residues. The V gene lost 6 bases and the J gene lost 3 bases, with 9 bases spanning the gap. Germline V CDR1 and CDR2: ENHRY, SYGVKD. As DNA, the CDR3 is TGTGCCATCAGGGACACGTACAATCAGCCCCAGCATTTT. Residues: CAIRDTYNQPQHF.

This clonotype was observed a few times. The CDR3 DNA is TGTGCCAGCAGTCCCCAGGGTTTTCGGAACACCGGGGAGCTGTTTTTT. Protein sequence: CASSPQGFRNTGELFF. The chain joins TRBV6-5 to TRBJ2-2, with TRBD1 as a possible D gene (5 bases). V gave up 5 bases and J gave up 1 base, with 14 bases separating them. Germline V gene sequence: CDR1 MNHEY, CDR2 SVGAGI. The CDR3 loop spans 16 amino acids.

This clonotype showed up many times. This sequence joins TRBV24-1 and TRBJ2-2, with D possibly being TRBD2 (5 bases). The length of the CDR3 is 14 residues. The ends were cut back, 2 bases at V and 5 bases at J, with 8 bases in the middle. Germline assignment: CDR1 KGHDR and CDR2 SFDVKD. CDR3 sequence reads: CATSDYPGTGELFF. The DNA of the CDR3 is TGTGCCACCAGTGATTATCCGGGGACCGGGGAGCTGTTTTTT.

The chain carries TRBV7-8 and TRBJ2-7, with TRBD1 as a possible D gene (6 bases). Germline lookup yields CDR1 SGHVS and CDR2 FQNEAQ. The length of the CDR3 is 14 residues. V was pared by 1 base and J by 6 bases, with 13 bases between. The CDR3 DNA follows: TGTGCCAGCAGCTTAGTGGTCAGGGGAAGCGAGCAGTACGTC. It translates to CASSLVVRGSEQYV.

This chain connects TRBV7-9 to TRBJ2-7; D possibly corresponds to TRBD2 (6 bases). The V end was cut by 1 base, the J end by 3 bases, with 16 bases between. Germline CDR1 reads SEHNR; CDR2 reads FQNEAQ (reference sequence). The CDR3 loop spans 16 amino acids. In nucleotides, the CDR3 is TGTGCCAGCAGCTTAGAAGGAGGGCTGGAAAACTACGAGCAGTACTTC. It translates to CASSLEGGLENYEQYF.

This clonotype was seen a handful of times. The rearrangement links TRBV7-2 to TRBJ2-7; the D is unclear. Between the trimmed V and J ends, which lost 0 bases and 0 bases, there was a span of 6 bases. The CDR3 sequence is 14 residues long. CDR1 SGHTA and CDR2 FQGNSA come from the germline V gene. CDR3: CASSLAWSSYEQYV. CDR3 DNA: TGTGCCAGCAGCTTAGCCTGGAGCTCCTACGAGCAGTACGTC.

The rearrangement joins TRBV27 to TRBJ2-1, with D perhaps TRBD2 (6 bases). Deletions cut 7 bases from V and 0 bases from J, with 16 bases between. The germline V gene encodes CDR1 MNHEY and CDR2 SMNVEV (reference sequence). There are 16 residues in the CDR3. The CDR3 here is CASIRFGGSSYNEQFF. CDR3 DNA: TGTGCCAGCATTCGCTTTGGAGGGAGCTCCTACAATGAGCAGTTCTTC.

V usage is TRBV4-3 and J usage is TRBJ2-7, with D perhaps being TRBD1 or TRBD2 (5 bases each). V was shortened by 0 bases and J by 3 bases, with 12 bases between the two germline ends. Germline CDR1 LGHNA, CDR2 YSLEER. This CDR3 is 15 amino acids long. CDR3 nucleotide sequence: TGCGCCAGCAGCCAAGAAACTCGGGACGGCTACGAGCAGTACTTC. Encoded protein: CASSQETRDGYEQYF.

V is TRBV20-1 and J is TRBJ2-1, with D hard to call. From germline, CDR1 is DFQATT and CDR2 SNEGSKA (reference sequence). The CDR3 length is 14 residues. V dropped 3 bases and J dropped 3 bases, with 12 bases sitting between them. The CDR3 coding sequence is TGCAGTGCTAGTCTGGCGGTACGCTACAATGAGCAGTTCTTC. Protein: CSASLAVRYNEQFF.

V gene TRBV27 combines with J gene TRBJ2-7, with D tentatively TRBD1 or TRBD2 (6 bases each). Germline V CDR1 and CDR2: MNHEY, SMNVEV (reference sequence). This CDR3 comprises 13 residues. V shed 3 bases and J shed 7 bases, with 13 bases lying between them. The CDR3 loop is CASSLGGLGEQYF. The CDR3 DNA reads as TGTGCCAGCAGTTTGGGGGGCCTGGGGGAGCAGTACTTC.

The genes are TRBV6-5 and TRBJ1-6; D remains unclear. There are 15 residues in the CDR3. Germline lookup yields CDR1 MNHEY and CDR2 SVGAGI. Trimming pared 6 bases from V and 0 bases from J, leaving 9 bases between. The CDR3 loop is CASRLQSSYNSPLHF. For the CDR3, the DNA is TGTGCCAGCAGGCTACAGAGCTCCTATAATTCACCCCTCCACTTT.

V is TRBV6-6 and J is TRBJ2-1; 9 nucleotides match TRBD2. The CDR3 length is 12 residues. V was clipped by 3 bases and J by 15 bases; unmatched bases: 6. The germline CDR1 and CDR2 sequences are MNHNY and SVGAGI (reference sequence). For the CDR3, the DNA is TGTGCCAGCAGTTATAGCGGGAGAGAGGGGTTCTTC. Translating gives CASSYSGREGFF.

This clonotype appeared many times. This rearrangement joins TRBV7-2 to TRBJ2-1; 14 positions agree with TRBD2. Per the germline V gene, CDR1 is SGHTA and CDR2 is FQGNSA. The CDR3 totals 21 residues. V dropped 5 bases and J dropped 0; count of bases not matched to a gene: 15. CDR3 sequence (DNA): TGTGCCAGCAGCCCACTCCGACTAGCGGGAGGGTCTACACCCTCCTACAATGAGCAGTTCTTC. Translation gives CASSPLRLAGGSTPSYNEQFF.

This rearrangement joins TRBV5-4 to TRBJ2-5, with TRBD1 identical over 8 bases. Germline assignment: CDR1 SGHNT and CDR2 YYREEE (reference sequence). The CDR3 sequence is 13 residues long. Germline trimming cut 4 bases from V and 7 bases from J; bases unmatched to any gene: 6. CDR3 residues: CASSLTGDRTQYF. As DNA, the CDR3 is TGTGCCAGCAGCCTGACAGGGGATCGGACCCAGTACTTC.

The rearrangement uses TRBV29-1 and TRBJ2-1; unclear D gene. The germline V gene encodes CDR1 SQVTM and CDR2 ANQGSEA. Trimming took off 5 bases at V and 10 bases at J, with 12 bases between the two ends. This CDR3 is built from 11 residues. CDR3 sequence reads: CSVSAPGEQFF. The CDR3 DNA sequence: TGCAGCGTTTCCGCTCCCGGGGAGCAGTTCTTC.

The chain recombines TRBV6-2 or TRBV6-3 with TRBJ1-1; TRBD1 is a possible D gene (5 bases). CDR3 length: 15 amino acids. In germline, CDR1 is MNHEY, CDR2 SVGEGT. V was pared by 6 bases and J by 0 bases, with 14 bases between. As DNA, the CDR3 is TGTGCCAGCAGGCCCTTTCCCAGGGTGAACACTGAAGCTTTCTTT. It translates to CASRPFPRVNTEAFF.

This clonotype was detected ten times or more. This chain connects TRBV6-6 to TRBJ2-7, with 10 nucleotides matching TRBD1. Germline lookup yields CDR1 MNHNY and CDR2 SVGAGI (reference sequence). V lost 4 bases to trimming and J lost 7 bases; unmatched junction nucleotides: 1. The CDR3 runs 12 residues. In DNA, the CDR3 is TGTGCCAGCAGTTCGGGACAGGGGGAGCAGTACGTC. Protein: CASSSGQGEQYV.

The chain is built from TRBV7-8 and TRBJ2-5; D is unclear. V was shortened by 5 bases and J by 4 bases, with 8 bases between the two germline ends. Germline values: CDR1 SGHVS, CDR2 FQNEAQ. CDR3 length equals 12 residues. CDR3 protein: CASSRLSETQYF. The CDR3 DNA is TGTGCCAGCAGCCGACTTTCAGAGACCCAGTACTTC.

This clonotype was picked up a small number of times. The V and J genes are TRBV6-1 and TRBJ1-3; D gene ambiguous. Trimming removed 3 bases at V and 0 bases at J, with 6 bases between. Germline CDR1 reads MNHNS; CDR2 reads SASEGT. The CDR3 is made up of 14 amino acids. The CDR3 spells CASSESGSGNTIYF. CDR3 DNA: TGTGCCAGCAGTGAGTCCGGCTCTGGAAACACCATATATTTT.

This chain connects TRBV5-4 to TRBJ2-1; D gene ambiguous. Per germline, CDR1 SGHNT and CDR2 YYREEE (reference sequence). The CDR3 runs to 18 residues. V was clipped by 0 bases and J by 0 bases, with 16 bases between them. The CDR3 spells CASSLARARLVSYNEQFF. CDR3 in DNA: TGTGCCAGCAGCTTGGCTAGGGCGCGGCTAGTCTCCTACAATGAGCAGTTCTTC.

This clonotype was seen many times. V and J are TRBV7-8 and TRBJ1-2; TRBD1 matches 7 bases. The junction had 7 bases not matched to a gene; V was cut back by 5 bases and J by 4 bases. CDR1 is SGHVS and CDR2 is FQNEAQ in the germline V gene. The CDR3 has 14 residues. CDR3 nucleotides: TGTGCCAGCAGCAAAGAACAGGGGACCTATGGCTACACCTTC. This sequence encodes CASSKEQGTYGYTF.